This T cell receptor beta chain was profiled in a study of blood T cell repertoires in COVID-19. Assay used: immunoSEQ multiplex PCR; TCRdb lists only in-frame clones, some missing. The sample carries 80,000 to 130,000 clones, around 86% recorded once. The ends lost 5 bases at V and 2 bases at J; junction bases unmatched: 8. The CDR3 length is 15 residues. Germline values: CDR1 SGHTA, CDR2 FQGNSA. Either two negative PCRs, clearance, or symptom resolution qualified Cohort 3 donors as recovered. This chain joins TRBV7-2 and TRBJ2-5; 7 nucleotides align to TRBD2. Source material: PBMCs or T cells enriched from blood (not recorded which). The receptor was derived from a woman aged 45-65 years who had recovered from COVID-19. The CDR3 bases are TGTGCCAGCAGCCCCAGCGGGAATTTTCAAGAGACCCAGTACTTC. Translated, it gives CASSPSGNFQETQYF.